This record covers a single T cell receptor (beta chain). Antigen unknown. The entry originates in a study of cytomegalovirus exposure and HLA in healthy donors. The study, taken as a whole, reports: Among CMV-associated TCR beta chains, most appeared HLA-restricted in a later analysis. Analyzed later, association rates of TCRs varied across HLA loci, with DRB1 most and HLA-C fewest. When analyzed later, a missense DCLRE1C variant was found to be linked to TCR beta V- and J-gene trimming.

The PCR had 60 Vbeta and 13 Jbeta primers. Data came from immunoSEQ multiplex PCR; TCRdb stores just in-frame clones and leaves some out. Here the sample spans 150,000 to 200,000 clones, approximately 83% being singletons. There were likely unrecorded immune exposures, though donors were nominally healthy when sampled. In germline, CDR1 is MDHEN, CDR2 SYDVKM. V lost 4 bases and J lost 0, with 12 bases in between. The CDR3 extends over 15 amino acids. Sequenced sample: PBMCs. The rearrangement joins TRBV28 to TRBJ1-1; possibly TRBD1 for D (5 bases). This clonotype was obtained from a man between 18 and 35 years old in good health and CMV-seropositive. The CDR3 DNA follows: TGTGCCAGCAGTTCTCAGGGAAGCGTGAACACTGAAGCTTTCTTT. Translation gives CASSSQGSVNTEAFF.